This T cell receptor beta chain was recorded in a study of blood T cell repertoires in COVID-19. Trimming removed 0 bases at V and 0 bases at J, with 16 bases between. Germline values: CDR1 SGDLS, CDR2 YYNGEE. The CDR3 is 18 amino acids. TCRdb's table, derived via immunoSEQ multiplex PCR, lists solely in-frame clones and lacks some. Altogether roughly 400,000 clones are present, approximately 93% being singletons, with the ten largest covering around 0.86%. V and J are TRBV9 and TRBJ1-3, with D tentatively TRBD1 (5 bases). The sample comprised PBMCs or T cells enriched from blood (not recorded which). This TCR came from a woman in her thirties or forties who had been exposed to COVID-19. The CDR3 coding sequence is TGTGCCAGCAGCGTAGATTTGTTTGGGGCCACCTCTGGAAACACCATATATTTT. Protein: CASSVDLFGATSGNTIYF.